The 3 T cell receptor beta chains listed next were all sequenced from one sample in a study of T-cell memory formation after mild COVID-19. TCRdb re-analysed the 5' RACE reads in MiXCR, keeping a single row per CDR3 protein. The top ten clones hold 20% to 25% of a sample with about 360,000 distinct CDR3 sequences, about an eighth of them seen once. Sequenced input: PBMCs or a T cell subset sorted from them (not recorded which). All receptors derive from a man younger than 30 who had mild COVID-19 (a few samples of this study predate the infection). Cell type and time point are not known.

This clonotype has just a few counts. The rearrangement links TRBV5-6 to TRBJ1-6; the D is unclear. CDR3 length equals 16 residues. CDR1 and CDR2 (germline): SGHDT, YYEEEE. Trimming removed 0 bases at V and 5 bases at J, with 12 bases between. CDR3 DNA: TGTGCCAGCAGCTTGGTGGGAGACTTTGATAATTCACCCCTCCACTTT. It encodes CASSLVGDFDNSPLHF.

This clonotype was seen only a few times. A much larger clonotype is one base distant, so this may be a read error. The rearrangement links TRBV7-6 to TRBJ2-1; 11 bases line up with TRBD2. Germline V CDR1 and CDR2: SGHVS, FNYEAQ. This CDR3 contains 15 residues. The V gene end was trimmed by 5 bases and the J gene end by 4 bases; junction bases not matched to a gene: 4. The CDR3 nucleotides are TGTGCCAGCAGCAAACTAGCGGGGGTTTACAATGAGCAGTTCTTC. Its protein is CASSKLAGVYNEQFF.

This clonotype was picked up a small number of times. The chain is built from TRBV20-1 and TRBJ1-6, with 12 bases aligning to TRBD1. J was trimmed by 10 bases and V by 2 bases; bases with no gene match: 12. Germline values: CDR1 DFQATT, CDR2 SNEGSKA (reference sequence). The CDR3 covers 17 residues. This CDR3 reads CSARTGAGTGGGSPLHF. The CDR3 DNA reads as TGCAGTGCTAGAACTGGGGCCGGGACAGGGGGCGGATCACCCCTCCACTTT.